The 6 T cell receptor beta chains presented below share a single source sample, sequenced in a study of cytomegalovirus exposure and HLA in healthy donors. The primer mix had 60 Vbeta and 13 Jbeta primers. Profiled with immunoSEQ multiplex PCR; TCRdb holds only in-frame clones, not every one. The sample shows 100,000 to 150,000 clones, less than 80% of them seen only once. The sample consisted of PBMCs. These receptors all come from a man aged 35 to 55 in good health and CMV-seropositive.

The gene calls are TRBV7-8 and TRBJ2-7; 8 bases align to TRBD1. Per the germline V gene, CDR1 is SGHVS and CDR2 is FQNEAQ. Unmatched junction bases numbered 18, after V lost 1 base and J lost 4 bases. The CDR3 is 19 amino acids. In DNA, the CDR3 is TGTGCCAGCAGCTTAGGAGCGGGCAGGGGGCCATCCAGGGTTTACGAGCAGTACTTC. Translating gives CASSLGAGRGPSRVYEQYF.

The gene calls are TRBV9 and TRBJ2-1, with TRBD2 matching over 7 bases. There are 15 residues in the CDR3. The V segment lost 0 bases and the J segment 8 bases; nucleotides outside the gene matches: 8. Germline-derived CDR1 and CDR2 are SGDLS and YYNGEE. Here the CDR3 reads CASSVGSGKKYEQFF. CDR3 DNA sequence: TGTGCCAGCAGCGTAGGAAGCGGGAAGAAATATGAGCAGTTCTTC.

The V call is TRBV7-6, the J call TRBJ2-3; no firm D call. Between the trimmed V and J ends, which lost 1 base and 2 bases, there was a span of 10 bases. The length of the CDR3 is 15 residues. Germline V CDR1 and CDR2: SGHVS, FNYEAQ. The CDR3 DNA reads TGTGCCAGCAGCTTAGTGGCCCTCTCCACAGATACGCAGTATTTT. Protein: CASSLVALSTDTQYF. Based on the CDR3 plus reference TRBV7-6 and TRBJ2-3, the full variable domain is GAGVSQSPRYKVTKRGQDVALRCDPISGHVSLYWYRQALGQGPEFLTYFNYEAQQDKSGLPNDRFSAERPEGSISTLTIQRTEQRDSAMYRCASSLVALSTDTQYFGPGTRLTVL.

The J gene is TRBJ2-4, the V gene TRBV27; 13 bases align to TRBD2. The CDR3 loop spans 18 amino acids. V shed 4 bases, J shed 7 bases, and the junction held 13 bases outside the gene matches. Per germline, CDR1 MNHEY and CDR2 SMNVEV (reference sequence). The CDR3 DNA reads as TGTGCCAGCAGTTCTTCCCCCACTACTAGCGGGAGGGTGAACATTCAGTACTTC. Translation gives CASSSSPTTSGRVNIQYF.

The chain joins TRBV4-1 to TRBJ1-2; D is possibly TRBD1 (5 bases). The germline V and J ends were trimmed by 0 bases and 8 bases, with 10 bases remaining between them. The CDR3 spans 13 residues. Germline V gene lookup returns CDR1 MGHRA and CDR2 YSYEKL. CDR3 loop: CASSQDRVRGYTF. DNA for the CDR3: TGCGCCAGCAGCCAAGACAGGGTGAGAGGCTACACCTTC.

This chain uses TRBV5-1 with TRBJ1-6; D might be TRBD1 (6 bases). The germline CDR1 and CDR2 sequences are SGHRS and YFSETQ. The V end lost 5 bases, the J end lost 7 bases, and 10 bases lay between the germline ends. The CDR3 has 13 residues. The CDR3 DNA sequence: TGCGCCAGCAGGGGGGCTGAAAATTCACCCCTCCACTTT. Its translation: CASRGAENSPLHF.